The 27 T cell receptor beta chains reported below all come from one sample, sequenced in a study of OX40 agonist ivuxolimab in advanced cancers. Produced via immunoSEQ multiplex PCR; TCRdb's table is partial and in-frame only. The table lists approximately 25,000 clones, about 76% of them singletons. The specimen comprised CD4+ or CD8+ T cells sorted from blood, sampled in a trial of the OX40 agonist ivuxolimab. The receptors were gathered from an adult with an advanced solid tumor such as melanoma, head and neck, liver or kidney cancer.

This clone was seen a handful of times. This rearrangement joins TRBV5-6 to TRBJ2-2, with TRBD2 identical over 7 bases. With V trimmed by 4 bases and J by 1 base, 7 bases remained unmatched. The germline CDR1 and CDR2 sequences are SGHDT and YYEEEE. This CDR3 has 16 amino acids. Here the CDR3 DNA reads TGTGCCAGCAGCCTACCAACGGGGGGGAACACCGGGGAGCTGTTTTTT. It specifies CASSLPTGGNTGELFF.

V usage is TRBV2 and J usage is TRBJ2-7; maybe TRBD2 (5 bases). CDR3 length: 13 residues. Trimming took 4 bases from V and 5 from J, leaving 12 bases between them. The germline gives CDR1 SNHLY, CDR2 FYNNEI. The CDR3 nucleotides read TGTGCCAGCAGTGTGTCCCGGCGGGACGAGCAGTACTTC. Protein: CASSVSRRDEQYF.

This chain uses TRBV11-3 with TRBJ2-1; 12 bases are shared with TRBD2. The length of the CDR3 is 15 residues. J gave up 6 bases and V 1 base, and 1 base lay outside the gene matches. Germline V gene data show CDR1 as SGHNT and CDR2 as YENEEA. CDR3 amino acids: CASSLASGRGNEQFF. As DNA, the CDR3 is TGTGCCAGCAGCTTAGCTAGCGGGAGGGGCAATGAGCAGTTCTTC.

This chain connects TRBV2 to TRBJ2-2; D is uncertain. V gave up 9 bases and J gave up 6 bases, with 11 bases separating them. Per germline, CDR1 SNHLY and CDR2 FYNNEI. This CDR3 comprises 12 residues. The CDR3 sequence is CARVTRAGELFF. Here the CDR3 DNA reads TGTGCCAGGGTTACTCGCGCCGGGGAGCTGTTTTTT.

The V and J genes are TRBV28 and TRBJ1-3; D perhaps matches TRBD1 (5 bases). Germline-derived CDR1 and CDR2 are MDHEN and SYDVKM. V lost 3 bases and J 0 bases, leaving 12 bases between the germline ends. The CDR3 is 16 amino acids. The CDR3 sequence is CASSFHTGLSGNTIYF. The CDR3 DNA reads as TGTGCCAGCAGTTTCCATACAGGTCTCTCTGGAAACACCATATATTTT.

The J gene is TRBJ2-5, the V gene TRBV2; TRBD2 matches at 8 bases. Germline assignment: CDR1 SNHLY and CDR2 FYNNEI. Unmatched junction bases numbered 8, after V lost 4 bases and J lost 7 bases. This CDR3 spans 14 amino acids. The CDR3 spells CASSAAGGGGTQYF. Written as DNA, the CDR3 is TGTGCCAGCAGTGCTGCGGGAGGAGGCGGGACCCAGTACTTC.

V is TRBV5-8 and J is TRBJ2-1, with TRBD2 identical over 7 bases. Trimming at V came to 2 bases and at J to 6 bases, leaving 8 bases not matched to a gene. The CDR3 sequence is 15 residues long. Germline V CDR1 and CDR2: SGHTS, YDEGEE. CDR3 amino acids: CASSFLNVAGNEQFF. CDR3 nucleotides: TGTGCCAGCAGCTTTCTGAACGTAGCGGGCAATGAGCAGTTCTTC.

The chain recombines TRBV7-9 with TRBJ2-7; the D is unclear. Trimming stripped 2 bases from V and 0 bases from J, with 11 bases between. The CDR3 is 15 amino acids. Germline CDR1 and CDR2: SEHNR and FQNEAQ (reference sequence). The CDR3 region is CASSLLGTSSYEQYF. CDR3 in DNA: TGTGCCAGCAGCTTATTAGGCACCAGCTCCTACGAGCAGTACTTC.

The gene calls are TRBV7-3 and TRBJ2-6; D is possibly TRBD1 or TRBD2 (5 bases each). Germline CDR1 reads SGHTA; CDR2 reads FQGTGA. Trimming stripped 1 base from V and 0 bases from J, with 10 bases between. CDR3 length equals 17 residues. Written as DNA, the CDR3 is TGTGCCAGCAGCTTAAATGGGGGAGACTCTGGGGCCAACGTCCTGACTTTC. Translating gives CASSLNGGDSGANVLTF.

V and J are TRBV27 and TRBJ1-5; D gene ambiguous. CDR1 and CDR2 (germline): MNHEY, SMNVEV (reference sequence). This CDR3 comprises 13 residues. Trimming took off 6 bases at V and 1 base at J, with 7 bases between the two ends. CDR3 DNA: TGTGCCAGCAGGGTCCAAAGCAATCAGCCCCAGCATTTT. Its translation is CASRVQSNQPQHF.

The count of this clone is one. The V call is TRBV2, the J call TRBJ2-4; 10 nucleotides align to TRBD1. The CDR3 has 12 amino acids. J was trimmed by 8 bases and V by 7 bases; bases with no gene match: 2. Per the germline V gene, CDR1 is SNHLY and CDR2 is FYNNEI. CDR3 sequence reads: CASKGQGDIQYF. CDR3 DNA sequence: TGTGCCAGCAAAGGACAGGGGGACATTCAGTACTTC.

CDR3: CASSLGRATGELFF. CDR3 coding DNA: TGTGCCAGCAGCTTAGGGAGGGCCACCGGGGAGCTGTTTTTT. The rearrangement links TRBV7-9 to TRBJ2-2, with a tentative D call TRBD2 (6 bases). The V end was cut by 1 base, the J end by 4 bases, with 7 bases between. The CDR3 contains 14 residues. Germline CDR1 reads SEHNR; CDR2 reads FQNEAQ (reference sequence).

The gene calls are TRBV5-1 and TRBJ1-6, with 7 bases fitting TRBD1. The CDR3 is 16 amino acids. V lost 4 bases, J lost 4 bases, and 8 bases stayed unmatched. The V gene's germline CDR1 is SGHRS and CDR2 YFSETQ. The CDR3 loop is CASSPTGTAYNSPLHF. The CDR3 DNA follows: TGCGCCAGCAGCCCTACAGGGACAGCGTATAATTCACCCCTCCACTTT.

The V gene is TRBV28, the J gene TRBJ2-7, with 8 bases identical to TRBD1. The germline CDR1 and CDR2 sequences are MDHEN and SYDVKM. The V segment lost 3 bases and the J segment 6 bases; nucleotides outside the gene matches: 4. This CDR3 contains 13 residues. The CDR3 loop reads CASSLLDRAEQYF. CDR3 in DNA: TGTGCCAGCAGTTTGTTGGACAGGGCCGAGCAGTACTTC.

The V gene is TRBV30, the J gene TRBJ2-3, with TRBD2 matching 7 bases. The CDR3 has 12 residues. The V gene's germline CDR1 is GTSNPN and CDR2 SVGIG (reference sequence). The CDR3 sequence: CGGGLNTDTQYF. As DNA, the CDR3 is TGTGGGGGGGGACTGAACACAGATACGCAGTATTTT. The whole variable domain, filled in from reference TRBV30 and TRBJ2-3, reads SQTIHQWPATLVQPVGSPLSLECTVEGTSNPNLYWYRQAAGRGLQLLFYSVGIGQISSEVPQNLSASRPQDRQFILSSKKLLLSDSGFYLCGGGLNTDTQYFGPGTRLTVL.

The rearrangement uses TRBV21-1 and TRBJ1-1; TRBD1 is the table's D call and was not checked against the DNA. TRBV21-1 is noted as a pseudogene. The CDR3 consists of 15 residues. The CDR3 spells CASRNDYTIRTEAFF. In DNA form, the CDR3 reads TGTGCCAGCAGAAATGATTACACAATTCGCACTGAAGCTTTCTTT.

The rearrangement joins TRBV7-8 to TRBJ2-1, with D hard to call. The length of the CDR3 is 14 residues. Germline CDR1 SGHVS, CDR2 FQNEAQ. The ends were cut back, 2 bases at V and 0 bases at J, with 5 bases in the middle. CDR3 nucleotide sequence: TGTGCCAGCAGCTTATCACGCTCCTACAATGAGCAGTTCTTC. Translation: CASSLSRSYNEQFF.

The J gene is TRBJ2-2, the V gene TRBV5-1; D might be TRBD1 or TRBD2, each matching 6 bases. Trimming took 6 bases from V and 4 from J, leaving 13 bases between them. Germline CDR1 and CDR2: SGHRS and YFSETQ. The CDR3 has 14 residues. The CDR3 coding sequence is TGCGCCAGCATCCTGGGGGGCGGCACCGGGGAGCTGTTTTTT. Translated: CASILGGGTGELFF.

This sequence joins TRBV11-2 and TRBJ2-3; D is unresolved. Germline-derived CDR1 and CDR2 are SGHAT and FQNNGV. The CDR3 has 13 amino acids. V was pared by 5 bases and J by 11 bases, with 17 bases between. DNA for the CDR3: TGTGCCAGCAGCCCCGTGGGCTCTATGGGGCAGTATTTT. Protein sequence: CASSPVGSMGQYF.

The J gene is TRBJ2-1, the V gene TRBV27; 13 bases align to TRBD2. CDR1 is MNHEY and CDR2 is SMNVEV in the germline V gene (reference sequence). The V and J ends lost 5 bases and 8 bases, in that order; junction bases with no gene match: 9. The CDR3 length is 16 residues. In nucleotides, the CDR3 is TGTGCCAGCAGTCCCCTGGGACTAGCGGGGTGGGATGAGCAGTTCTTC. The encoded protein is CASSPLGLAGWDEQFF.

This chain joins TRBV27 and TRBJ1-5, with a tentative D call TRBD1 (5 bases). Trimming took off 7 bases at V and 7 bases at J, with 14 bases between the two ends. The CDR3 contains 13 residues. Germline CDR1 is MNHEY and CDR2 is SMNVEV (reference sequence). The DNA of the CDR3 is TGTGCCAGCACATGGTCACCAGGGCAGCCCCAGCATTTT. This encodes CASTWSPGQPQHF.

V gene TRBV19 combines with J gene TRBJ1-6, with a possible D match to TRBD1 (5 bases). The germline V gene has CDR1 LNHDA and CDR2 SQIVND (reference sequence). V lost 11 bases and J lost 6, with 11 bases in between. The CDR3 contains 12 residues. The CDR3 reads CASDIGNSPLHF. In nucleotides, the CDR3 is TGTGCCTCGGACATAGGTAATTCACCCCTCCACTTT.

The chain employs TRBV18 and TRBJ2-4; D gene uncertain. Germline assignment: CDR1 KGHSH and CDR2 LQKENI. This CDR3 spans 15 amino acids. Between the trimmed V and J ends, which lost 3 bases and 0 bases, there was a span of 9 bases. The CDR3 sequence: CASSPPELAKNIQYF. The DNA of the CDR3 is TGTGCCAGCTCACCCCCGGAGCTAGCCAAAAACATTCAGTACTTC.

The chain carries TRBV4-2 and TRBJ1-6; D ambiguous. V was cut by 4 bases and J by 7 bases, with 11 bases left in between. The germline V gene has CDR1 LGHNA and CDR2 YNFKEQ. This CDR3 has 14 amino acids. CDR3 residues: CASSPQIRNSPLHF. CDR3 nucleotides: TGTGCCAGCAGCCCACAAATAAGGAATTCACCCCTCCACTTT.

DNA of the CDR3: TGTGCCAGTAGTATAGAGGGGGGACGACGTGGCTACACCTTC. Its translation is CASSIEGGRRGYTF. The genes are TRBV19 and TRBJ1-2, with D tentatively TRBD1 (5 bases). Germline assignment: CDR1 LNHDA and CDR2 SQIVND (reference sequence). The V end lost 0 bases, the J end lost 7 bases, and 12 bases lay between the germline ends. The CDR3 consists of 14 residues. Full variable domain (outside the CDR3, taken from reference TRBV19 and TRBJ1-2): DGGITQSPKYLFRKEGQNVTLSCEQNLNHDAMYWYRQDPGQGLRLIYYSQIVNDFQKGDIAEGYSVSREKKESFPLTVTSAQKNPTAFYLCASSIEGGRRGYTFGSGTRLTVV.

The chain has TRBV19 and TRBJ1-2; maybe TRBD1 (5 bases). V lost 5 bases to trimming and J lost 7 bases, with 17 bases between them. This CDR3 contains 14 residues. Germline assignment: CDR1 LNHDA and CDR2 SQIVND (reference sequence). The CDR3 DNA follows: TGTGCCAGTAGTCCGGGGGGAGGACGTAGTGGCTACACCTTC. Encoded protein: CASSPGGGRSGYTF.

The chain combines TRBV20-1 with TRBJ2-1, with a tentative D call TRBD2 (6 bases). The CDR3 has 10 amino acids. Deletions cut 4 bases from V and 9 bases from J, with 7 bases between. Per the germline V gene, CDR1 is DFQATT and CDR2 is SNEGSKA (reference sequence). CDR3 sequence (DNA): TGCAGTGCTATGCGGGGTGAGCAGTTCTTC. Translating it yields CSAMRGEQFF.